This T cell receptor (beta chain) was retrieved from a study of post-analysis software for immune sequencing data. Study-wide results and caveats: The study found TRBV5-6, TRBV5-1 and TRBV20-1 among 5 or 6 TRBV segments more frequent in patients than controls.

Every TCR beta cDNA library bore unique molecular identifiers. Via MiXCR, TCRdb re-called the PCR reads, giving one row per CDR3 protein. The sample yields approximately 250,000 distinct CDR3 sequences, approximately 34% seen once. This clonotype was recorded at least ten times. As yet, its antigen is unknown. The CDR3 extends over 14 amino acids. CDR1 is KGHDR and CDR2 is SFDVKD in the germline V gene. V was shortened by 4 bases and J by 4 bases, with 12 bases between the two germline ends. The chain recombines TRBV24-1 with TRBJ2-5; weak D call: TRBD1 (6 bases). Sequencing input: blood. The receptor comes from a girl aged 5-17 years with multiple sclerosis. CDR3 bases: TGTGCCACCAGTGAGACAGGAGGAGGAGAGACCCAGTACTTC. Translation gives CATSETGGGETQYF.